This T cell receptor (beta chain) was captured by sequencing in a study of response to subunit inactivated influenza vaccine. TCRdb passed the RT-PCR reads through MiXCR, listing each CDR3 protein once. Counted here are more than 400,000 distinct CDR3 sequences, more than 7% occurring once; the ten biggest clones make up around 13%. Notes on the study in general: Only a handful of new T cells, the authors suggested, are recruited with each seasonal influenza vaccination.

Germline loops: CDR1 SGDLS, CDR2 YYNGEE. The CDR3 extends over 14 amino acids. V was pared by 5 bases and J by 1 base, with 10 bases between. As to this clonotype: The antigen remains unidentified.

This sample comprised PBMCs from blood, obtained around 25 months after vaccination. The source of this sequence is a man aged 50 to 69 who received an inactivated influenza vaccine. This rearrangement joins TRBV9 to TRBJ2-1; a possible D gene is TRBD1 (5 bases). Written as DNA, the CDR3 is TGTGCCAGCAGAGCGACAGATTCCTACAATGAGCAGTTCTTC. Protein sequence: CASRATDSYNEQFF.